Below are 12 T cell receptor beta chains sequenced from a single sample in a study of blood T cells in healthy people across ages. With a J-beta primer mix and a sample-barcoded 5' primer, a second PCR ran about 7 to 12 cycles. Each CDR3 protein is one row after TCRdb ran MiXCR on the 5' RACE reads. Among some 900,000 distinct CDR3 sequences, about 30% were seen once, and the ten largest hold around 16%. The sequenced sample consisted of blood. These receptor sequences come from a woman of 80 years or more in good health.

The rearrangement uses TRBV28 and TRBJ2-5, with TRBD1 identical over 10 bases. The germline gives CDR1 MDHEN, CDR2 SYDVKM. This CDR3 is built from 15 residues. Trimming cost V 3 bases and J 4 bases; bases outside gene matches: 5. The CDR3 reads CASSLGTGVRETQYF. The CDR3, as DNA: TGTGCCAGCAGTTTGGGGACAGGGGTGCGAGAGACCCAGTACTTC.

Regarding this clonotype: With a much larger clone just one base away, this may be a read error. The chain recombines TRBV6-2 or TRBV6-3 with TRBJ2-6; 7 nucleotides match TRBD1. CDR1 is MNHEY and CDR2 is SVGEGT in the germline V gene. The CDR3 consists of 17 residues. The J segment lost 3 bases and the V segment lost 6 bases, leaving 11 bases of the junction unmatched. CDR3 in amino acids: CASRISGQRFGANVLTF. In DNA form, the CDR3 reads TGTGCCAGCAGAATCTCGGGACAGAGGTTTGGGGCCAACGTCCTGACTTTC.

This clonotype appeared a few times. The J gene is TRBJ2-6, the V gene TRBV6-1; tentatively, D is TRBD1 (6 bases). V shed 4 bases and J shed 0 bases, with 16 bases lying between them. This CDR3 spans 18 amino acids. Germline assignment: CDR1 MNHNS and CDR2 SASEGT. CDR3 nucleotides: TGTGCCAGCAGTGGAAGGCTGGGGGCCTACTCTGGGGCCAACGTCCTGACTTTC. It encodes CASSGRLGAYSGANVLTF.

J is TRBJ1-1 and V is TRBV10-3, with D perhaps matching TRBD1 (6 bases). The CDR3 runs to 16 residues. Trimming cost V 2 bases and J 1 base, with 14 bases left between them. Per germline, CDR1 ENHRY and CDR2 SYGVKD. The CDR3 sequence: CAISEPLGGANTEAFF. CDR3 in DNA: TGTGCCATCAGTGAGCCCCTCGGGGGGGCGAACACTGAAGCTTTCTTT.

V gene TRBV6-5 combines with J gene TRBJ2-7; D might be TRBD1 (6 bases). The germline V gene encodes CDR1 MNHEY and CDR2 SVGAGI. V was clipped by 2 bases and J by 2 bases, with 10 bases between them. This CDR3 contains 14 residues. The CDR3 loop reads CASSYGGRTYEQYV. Written as DNA, the CDR3 is TGTGCCAGCAGTTACGGGGGCAGGACCTACGAGCAGTACGTC.

This clonotype was observed at least ten times. J is TRBJ2-1 and V is TRBV12-3 or TRBV12-4; maybe TRBD1 (5 bases). This CDR3 comprises 14 residues. V was cut by 6 bases and J by 5 bases, with 14 bases left in between. CDR3 in DNA: TGTGCCAGCAGGGAAAGGGGTTCTCACAATGAGCAGTTCTTC. Protein product: CASRERGSHNEQFF.

This clonotype has only a few counts. The V call is TRBV14, the J call TRBJ2-3, with D unresolved. CDR1 is SGHDN, CDR2 FVKESK, per germline. Trimming took off 2 bases at V and 4 bases at J, with 4 bases between the two ends. The length of the CDR3 is 12 residues. CDR3 nucleotide sequence: TGTGCCAGCAGCCAACGCCCAGATACGCAGTATTTT. Protein product: CASSQRPDTQYF.

This clonotype showed up just once. This sequence joins TRBV12-3 or TRBV12-4 and TRBJ2-7; TRBD1 matches 9 bases. The CDR3 has 16 amino acids. The trim removed 5 bases at V and 3 bases at J, leaving 11 bases unmatched. As DNA, the CDR3 is TGTGCCAGCAGTCGATACCCACGGGACAGGGTCTACGAGCAGTACTTC. Translating it yields CASSRYPRDRVYEQYF.

This clonotype has a handful of counts. The chain has TRBV27 and TRBJ2-5; a weak D match, TRBD2 (6 bases). Looked up from germline, CDR1 is MNHEY and CDR2 is SMNVEV (reference sequence). V was trimmed by 4 bases and J by 2 bases, leaving 14 bases between them. The CDR3 is made up of 15 amino acids. CDR3 in amino acids: CASSYRGGRQETQYF. The DNA for the CDR3 is TGTGCCAGCAGTTACCGGGGAGGCCGGCAAGAGACCCAGTACTTC.

This clonotype was counted ten times or more. The chain couples TRBV7-2 to TRBJ2-5; D not certain. The CDR3 length is 14 residues. Germline values: CDR1 SGHTA, CDR2 FQGNSA. V lost 4 bases to trimming and J lost 5 bases, with 14 bases between them. In DNA form, the CDR3 reads TGTGCCAGCAGCTCAAACCGCTTACCGGAGACCCAGTACTTC. As protein: CASSSNRLPETQYF.

The table lists this clonotype with many counts. This clone may be a read error of a much larger clone one base away. The chain employs TRBV29-1 and TRBJ2-6, with 8 bases fitting TRBD1. The V gene's germline CDR1 is SQVTM and CDR2 ANQGSEA. This CDR3 region has 15 residues. CDR3 in DNA: TGCAGCGTTGTTGACAGGCGTCAGGGGGCCAACGTCCGGACTTTC. Protein sequence: CSVVDRRQGANVRTF.

This clonotype was seen ten or more times. The chain is built from TRBV2 and TRBJ2-1, with 8 bases that match TRBD1. Germline V CDR1 and CDR2: SNHLY, FYNNEI. The junction had 10 bases not matched to a gene; V was cut back by 8 bases and J by 7 bases. The CDR3 extends over 14 amino acids. CDR3 bases: TGTGCCAGCCTTGGACAGGGAATTGGGAATGAGCAGTTCTTC. Translation: CASLGQGIGNEQFF. Full variable domain (outside the CDR3, taken from reference TRBV2 and TRBJ2-1): EPEVTQTPSHQVTQMGQEVILRCVPISNHLYFYWYRQILGQKVEFLVSFYNNEISEKSEIFDDQFSVERPDGSNFTLKIRSTKLEDSAMYFCASLGQGIGNEQFFGPGTRLTVL.